This T cell receptor beta chain was observed in a study of blood T cell repertoires in COVID-19. Turning to the study itself: The cDNA or gDNA used as material had been derived from T cells, B-cell-depleted T cells, or PBMCs.

Repertoires were generated with immunoSEQ multiplex PCR, while TCRdb's copy carries only in-frame clones and drops some. This sample yields about 480,000 clones, of which 85% to 90% are seen a single time; over 1.5% belongs to the top ten. The CDR3 spans 14 residues. The V gene lost 2 bases and the J gene lost 1 base, with 9 bases spanning the gap. Germline V gene lookup returns CDR1 SGHNT and CDR2 YYREEE (reference sequence). Clinical histories supplied by participants themselves formed the basis of cohort assignment. This clone was picked up one time. The source is a woman in her forties who had recovered from COVID-19. V and J are TRBV5-4 and TRBJ1-1; possibly TRBD1 for D (6 bases). Sequenced: PBMCs or T cells enriched from blood (not recorded which). The CDR3 protein is CASSLQGPNTEAFF. CDR3 bases: TGTGCCAGCAGCTTACAGGGACCGAACACTGAAGCTTTCTTT.